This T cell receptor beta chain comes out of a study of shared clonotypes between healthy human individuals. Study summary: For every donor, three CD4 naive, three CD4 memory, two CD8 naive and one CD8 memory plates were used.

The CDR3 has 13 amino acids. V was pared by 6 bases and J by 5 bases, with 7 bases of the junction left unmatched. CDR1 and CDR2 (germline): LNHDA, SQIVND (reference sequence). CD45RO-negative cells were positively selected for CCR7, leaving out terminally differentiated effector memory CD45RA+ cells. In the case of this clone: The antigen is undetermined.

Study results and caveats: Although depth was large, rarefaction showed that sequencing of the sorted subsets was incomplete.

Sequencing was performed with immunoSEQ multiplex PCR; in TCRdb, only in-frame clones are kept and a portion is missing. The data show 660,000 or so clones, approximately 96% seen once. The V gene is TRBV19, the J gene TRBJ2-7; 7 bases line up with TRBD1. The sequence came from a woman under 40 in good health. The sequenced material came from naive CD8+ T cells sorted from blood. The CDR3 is CASSTRQGDEQYF. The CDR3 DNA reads TGTGCCAGTAGCACCCGACAGGGAGACGAGCAGTACTTC.